The T cell receptor beta chain under discussion was sequenced for a study of regulatory T cells in long-lasting Graves disease. Overall study context: The definition of persistent Graves' disease was over 5 years of antithyroid drugs with positive TSH receptor antibodies.

Worth noting for this clonotype: Its antigen remains unknown.

The CDR3 loop spans 16 amino acids. V was clipped by 5 bases and J by 1 base; unmatched bases: 7. Germline-derived CDR1 and CDR2 are SEHNR and FQNEAQ (reference sequence). Overall study results and limits: TRBV28, TRBJ1-2 and TRBJ2-5 were segments that persistent disease favored.

The time point is: persistent/refractory GD, antithyroid drugs over 5 years with positive TRAb. PBMCs provided the RNA from which the TCR library was made. The authors built TCR beta libraries using iRepertoire HTBI primers and Arm-PCR of CDR3 regions. Via MiXCR, TCRdb re-called the multiplex PCR reads, giving one row per CDR3 protein. The sample records about 430,000 distinct CDR3 sequences, roughly a fifth being singletons. The V gene is TRBV7-9, the J gene TRBJ2-3, with 9 nucleotides matching TRBD2. The sample here was peripheral blood mononuclear cells (PBMCs), taken when the disease was refractory, from a patient treated with antithyroid drugs. This TCR was recovered from a female donor with Graves disease. DNA for the CDR3: TGTGCCAGCAGCCCCATTCGCGGGAGGGGCACAGATACGCAGTATTTT. Translation: CASSPIRGRGTDTQYF.